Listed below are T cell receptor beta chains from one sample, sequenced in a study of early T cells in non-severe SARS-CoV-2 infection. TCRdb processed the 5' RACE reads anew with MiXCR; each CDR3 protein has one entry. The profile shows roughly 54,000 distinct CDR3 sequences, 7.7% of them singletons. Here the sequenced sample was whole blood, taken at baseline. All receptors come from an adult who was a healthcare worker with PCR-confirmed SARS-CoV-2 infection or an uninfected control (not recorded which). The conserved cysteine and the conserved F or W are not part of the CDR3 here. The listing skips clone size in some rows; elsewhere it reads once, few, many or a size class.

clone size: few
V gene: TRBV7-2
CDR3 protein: ASSDRSYEQY

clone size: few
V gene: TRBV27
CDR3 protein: ASRGMERGLAHQETQY

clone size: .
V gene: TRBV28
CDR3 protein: ASSLLLAGAEQY

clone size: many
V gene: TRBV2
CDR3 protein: ASRRLAGVSTDTQY

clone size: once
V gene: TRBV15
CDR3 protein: ATSKDPSSGVKDEQF

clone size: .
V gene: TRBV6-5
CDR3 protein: ASSPYWGTGETQY

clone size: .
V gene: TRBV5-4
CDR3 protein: ASSFGLAGAGETQY

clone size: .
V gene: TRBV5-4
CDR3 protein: ASSGSPVAFYEQY

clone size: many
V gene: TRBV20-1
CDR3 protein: SAPGPPRSYNEQF

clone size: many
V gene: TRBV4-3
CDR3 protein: ASSQGILPNQETQY

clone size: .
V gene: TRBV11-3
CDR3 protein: ASSPERESYNEQF

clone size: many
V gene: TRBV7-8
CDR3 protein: ASNPRGVQPQETQY

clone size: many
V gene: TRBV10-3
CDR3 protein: AIRGTGLSPLH

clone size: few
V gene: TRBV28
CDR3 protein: ASSFLPAGVMDTQY

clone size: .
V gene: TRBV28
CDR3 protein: ATEDFRDSRRGYT

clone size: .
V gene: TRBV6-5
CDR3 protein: ASSYQDRAGGTQY

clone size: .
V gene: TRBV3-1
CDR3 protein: ASSREGRDEQY

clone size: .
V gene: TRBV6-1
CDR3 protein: ASRRPAGGYEQF

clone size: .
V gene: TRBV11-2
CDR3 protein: ASSLGRAENEQF

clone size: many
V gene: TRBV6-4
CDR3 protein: ASSDGHRTDTQY

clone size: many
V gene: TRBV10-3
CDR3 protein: AINGAGGRNTGELF

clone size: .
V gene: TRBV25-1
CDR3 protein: ASSSNFRGEGKVYNEQF

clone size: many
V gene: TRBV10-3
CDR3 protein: AISVGLRENIQY

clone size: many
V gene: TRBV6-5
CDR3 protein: ASSYSKGWGQAF

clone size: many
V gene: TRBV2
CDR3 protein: ASWDSANYGYT

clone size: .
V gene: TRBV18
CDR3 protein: ASSPPTPSLTYEQY

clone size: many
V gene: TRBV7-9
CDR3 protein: ASSTSRDRPAEGSQYGYT

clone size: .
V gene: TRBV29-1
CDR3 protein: SVGGLYTDTQY

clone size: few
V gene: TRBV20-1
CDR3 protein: SALIAGVHEQY

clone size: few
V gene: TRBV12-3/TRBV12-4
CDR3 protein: ASSFLGQGGAGELF

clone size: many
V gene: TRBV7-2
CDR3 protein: ASSTRYQETQY

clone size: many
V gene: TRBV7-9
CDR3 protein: ASSLARRLPYNYNEQF

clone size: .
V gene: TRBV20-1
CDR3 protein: SASGGGYGYT

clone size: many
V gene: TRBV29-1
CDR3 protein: SVEGQGALGANVLT

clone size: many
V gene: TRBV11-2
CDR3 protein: ASSSLGRLAGREQF

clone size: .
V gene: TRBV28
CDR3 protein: ASSLLVGSYEQY

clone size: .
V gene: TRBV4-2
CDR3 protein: ASSQSNGNYGYT

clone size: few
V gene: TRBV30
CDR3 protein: AWDRGPRGDTQY

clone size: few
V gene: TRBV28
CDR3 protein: ASSHRQGRSSPLH

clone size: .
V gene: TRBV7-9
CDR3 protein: ASSLDPRYVNTEAF

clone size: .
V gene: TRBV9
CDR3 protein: ASSVSGQNTQY

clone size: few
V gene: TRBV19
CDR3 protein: ASKETSGLSSYEQY

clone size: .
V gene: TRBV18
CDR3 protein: ASSPNPSGSNNEQF

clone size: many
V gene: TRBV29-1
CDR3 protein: SADPGLAGNEQF

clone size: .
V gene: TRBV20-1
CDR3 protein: SARESSKIYEQY

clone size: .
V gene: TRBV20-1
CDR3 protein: SAKPSYEQY

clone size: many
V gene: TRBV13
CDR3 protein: ASSFSGRARDTQY

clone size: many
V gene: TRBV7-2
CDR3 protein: ASSLEPGVGYNEQF

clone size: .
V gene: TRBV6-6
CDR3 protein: ASSTLAALTDTQY

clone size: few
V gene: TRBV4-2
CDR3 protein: ASSQFTDSTNTGELF

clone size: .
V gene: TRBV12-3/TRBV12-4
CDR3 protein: ASRKQGANTGELF

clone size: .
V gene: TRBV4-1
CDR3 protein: ASSPPLVVHEQF

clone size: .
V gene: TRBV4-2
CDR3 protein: ASSQTFENTGELF

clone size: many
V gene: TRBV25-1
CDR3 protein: ASSEGTGHTGELF

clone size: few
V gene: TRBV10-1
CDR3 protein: ASRGQRTGELF

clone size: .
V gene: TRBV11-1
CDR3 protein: ASSASKGLPQH

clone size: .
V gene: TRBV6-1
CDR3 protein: ASSEFRSDLYEQY

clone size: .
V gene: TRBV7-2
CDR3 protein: ASSLALWETDTGELF

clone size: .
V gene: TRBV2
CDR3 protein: ASSGPPRGNPKNIQY

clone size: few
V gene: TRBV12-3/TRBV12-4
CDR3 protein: ASHAREGTEAF